This is a list of T cell receptor beta chains from one sample in a study of response to subunit inactivated influenza vaccine. TCRdb reanalysed the RT-PCR reads using MiXCR and keeps one entry per CDR3 protein. The data show about 170,000 distinct CDR3 sequences, about 12% seen once. These same data were also listed under a study on T cells expressing NK-cell markers.

The sample here was CD8+ T cells sorted from PBMCs, taken roughly 12 days after vaccination. The receptor set was obtained from a man between 50 and 59 years old who received an inactivated influenza vaccine. CDR3s include the opening cysteine and the closing phenylalanine or tryptophan. A D gene is named only where the DNA matches it firmly. Clone size is shown for a subset of rows, as once, few, many or a class of expanded clone.

d_call	clone_size	v_call	j_call	cdr3_aa	cdr3_nt
-	-	TRBV4-3	TRBJ2-6	CASSQDVSSGANVLTF	TGCGCCAGCAGCCAAGATGTCAGCTCTGGGGCCAACGTCCTGACTTTC
-	-	TRBV12-3/TRBV12-4	TRBJ2-7	CASSQNFYEQYF	TGTGCCAGCAGCCAGAATTTCTACGAGCAGTACTTC
TRBD1	-	TRBV7-6	TRBJ1-1	CASSPWTGGTEAFF	TGTGCCAGCAGCCCGTGGACAGGGGGCACTGAAGCTTTCTTT
-	few	TRBV28	TRBJ1-2	CASSSPQLQAIGVYGYTF	TGTGCCAGCAGCTCTCCCCAATTACAGGCAATAGGGGTCTATGGCTACACCTTC
-	many	TRBV24-1	TRBJ2-1	CATSDLSGQGRNEQFF	TGTGCCACCAGTGATTTGAGTGGTCAGGGGCGGAATGAGCAGTTCTTC
-	-	TRBV20-1	TRBJ2-2	CSAREYGGMYTGELFF	TGCAGTGCTAGAGAATATGGCGGGATGTACACCGGGGAGCTGTTTTTT
-	many	TRBV4-2	TRBJ2-1	CASSQDESSYNEQFF	TGTGCCAGCAGCCAAGACGAGAGCTCCTACAATGAGCAGTTCTTC
-	many	TRBV15	TRBJ1-5	CATSRAGATQPQHF	TGTGCCACCAGCAGAGCAGGGGCCACCCAGCCCCAGCATTTT
-	-	TRBV7-2	TRBJ2-5	CASSPGGGSQETQYF	TGTGCCAGCAGCCCCGGTGGGGGAAGCCAAGAGACCCAGTACTTC
-	-	TRBV5-5	TRBJ2-5	CASSFDIRETQYF	TGTGCCAGCAGCTTTGACATTCGAGAGACCCAGTACTTC
-	few	TRBV20-1	TRBJ2-7	CSATIMNEQYF	TGCAGTGCCACAATCATGAACGAGCAGTACTTC
-	few	TRBV7-2	TRBJ2-1	CASSPRDFYYNEQFF	TGTGCCAGCAGCCCCCGGGACTTCTACTACAATGAGCAGTTCTTC
-	-	TRBV15	TRBJ2-6	CATSKSVEANVLTF	TGTGCCACCAGCAAATCAGTTGAGGCCAACGTCCTGACTTTC
-	few	TRBV21-1	TRBJ2-3	CASRLGGQGVRGTDTQYF	TGTGCCAGCAGGCTAGGAGGACAGGGGGTCCGTGGCACAGATACGCAGTATTTT
TRBD1	many	TRBV11-2	TRBJ2-3	CASSLYSLSGGFDTQYF	TGTGCCAGCAGCTTGTATTCTCTCTCAGGGGGCTTTGATACGCAGTATTTT
TRBD1	-	TRBV24-1	TRBJ2-2	CATSEPMTGITGELFF	TGTGCCACCAGTGAGCCCATGACAGGGATCACCGGGGAGCTGTTTTTT
-	few	TRBV5-1	TRBJ1-1	CASSSDNTEAFF	TGCGCCAGCAGCTCGGACAACACTGAAGCTTTCTTT
-	-	TRBV28	TRBJ1-1	CASSLQGSPATEAFF	TGTGCCAGCAGTTTGCAGGGATCTCCTGCCACTGAAGCTTTCTTT
-	-	TRBV29-1	TRBJ2-1	CSVLSESSYNEQFF	TGCAGCGTCTTAAGCGAGAGCTCCTACAATGAGCAGTTCTTC
-	-	TRBV29-1	TRBJ2-3	CSSDEGGPGLGTDTQYF	TGCAGCTCGGACGAAGGGGGTCCGGGACTGGGAACAGATACGCAGTATTTT
TRBD1	-	TRBV14	TRBJ1-2	CASSQVPGQGVSDGYTF	TGTGCCAGCAGCCAAGTACCGGGACAGGGTGTTTCGGATGGCTACACCTTC
TRBD2	many	TRBV28	TRBJ2-7	CASSPGLAVYEQYF	TGTGCCAGCAGTCCGGGACTAGCGGTCTACGAGCAGTACTTC
TRBD1	few	TRBV6-2/TRBV6-3	TRBJ1-5	CASSYGFRQGPSQPQHF	TGTGCCAGCAGTTACGGTTTTCGACAGGGGCCTAGTCAGCCCCAGCATTTT
TRBD2	-	TRBV27	TRBJ2-7	CASSLGTSGIVEQYF	TGTGCCAGCAGTTTGGGGACTAGCGGGATCGTGGAGCAGTACTTC
-	few	TRBV7-6	TRBJ2-2	CASSSPGGMPGELFF	TGTGCCAGCAGCTCCCCCGGGGGTATGCCCGGGGAGCTGTTTTTT
-	-	TRBV27	TRBJ1-1	CASSSVAAGHLTEAFF	TGTGCCAGCAGTTCTGTCGCGGCCGGCCATCTCACTGAAGCTTTCTTT
-	-	TRBV6-5	TRBJ1-4	CASSYFEGVKLFF	TGTGCCAGCAGTTACTTTGAAGGGGTCAAACTGTTTTTT
TRBD2	few	TRBV27	TRBJ2-5	CASSPLTSGASGYATQYF	TGTGCCAGCAGTCCCCTGACTAGCGGGGCGTCTGGCTATGCGACCCAGTACTTC
TRBD2	-	TRBV29-1	TRBJ2-2	CSVEGLVGSGGNTGELFF	TGCAGCGTTGAAGGCCTGGTGGGTAGCGGGGGGAACACCGGGGAGCTGTTTTTT
-	many	TRBV19	TRBJ1-2	CASSTGGNYGYTF	TGTGCCAGTAGTACCGGAGGGAACTATGGCTACACCTTC
TRBD1	many	TRBV12-3/TRBV12-4	TRBJ2-4	CASSSSDRGLGIQYF	TGTGCCAGCAGTTCCTCAGACAGGGGACTTGGCATTCAGTACTTC
TRBD2	-	TRBV4-2	TRBJ2-7	CASSQDGGGSYF	TGTGCCAGCAGCCAAGATGGGGGGGGTTCGTACTTC
-	few	TRBV27	TRBJ2-1	CASGGGSGNEQFF	TGTGCCAGCGGAGGCGGGTCGGGTAATGAGCAGTTCTTC
-	few	TRBV28	TRBJ1-2	CASSGTPGRNYGYTF	TGTGCCAGCAGCGGTACCCCCGGACGGAACTATGGCTACACCTTC
TRBD1	-	TRBV28	TRBJ2-5	CASSLGQGELQETQYF	TGTGCCAGCAGCCTGGGACAGGGGGAGCTCCAAGAGACCCAGTACTTC
-	few	TRBV6-2/TRBV6-3	TRBJ2-7	CASSYAGTYYEQYF	TGTGCCAGCAGTTACGCGGGGACTTATTACGAGCAGTACTTC
-	many	TRBV10-3	TRBJ2-1	CAISEGNEQFF	TGTGCCATCAGTGAGGGTAATGAGCAGTTCTTC
TRBD1	-	TRBV11-2	TRBJ2-1	CASSLYGTGSYNEQFF	TGTGCCAGCAGCTTATATGGGACAGGGTCCTACAATGAGCAGTTCTTC
-	-	TRBV6-2/TRBV6-3	TRBJ1-6	CASSPRGLGSPLHF	TGTGCCAGCAGCCCCCGGGGCCTAGGATCACCCCTCCACTTT
-	-	TRBV7-9	TRBJ2-1	CASSPGGSNEQFF	TGTGCCAGCAGCCCCGGTGGGAGCAATGAGCAGTTCTTC
-	-	TRBV9	TRBJ1-3	CASSVDSISGNTIYF	TGTGCCAGCAGCGTAGACAGTATCTCTGGAAACACCATATATTTT
TRBD2	-	TRBV6-2/TRBV6-3	TRBJ2-7	CASSGLAGVEQYF	TGTGCCAGCAGCGGACTAGCGGGAGTCGAGCAGTACTTC
-	-	TRBV28	TRBJ2-1	CAYGKHRNEQFF	TGTGCCTACGGGAAACATCGGAATGAGCAGTTCTTC
-	-	TRBV9	TRBJ2-1	CASSVGWGLFDEQFF	TGTGCCAGCAGCGTAGGGTGGGGGCTGTTCGATGAGCAGTTCTTC
-	-	TRBV29-1	TRBJ1-2	CSVELQDNYGYTF	TGCAGCGTTGAACTACAGGACAACTATGGCTACACCTTC
-	-	TRBV29-1	TRBJ2-7	CSDWAREQYF	TGCAGCGACTGGGCGAGGGAGCAGTACTTC
TRBD1	many	TRBV24-1	TRBJ2-5	CATSDWTGQETQYF	TGTGCCACCAGTGATTGGACAGGGCAAGAGACCCAGTACTTC
-	many	TRBV7-9	TRBJ2-7	CASSLGVYEQYF	TGTGCCAGCAGCCTAGGTGTGTACGAGCAGTACTTC
-	many	TRBV5-1	TRBJ2-1	CASSLHNEQFF	TGCGCCAGCAGTTTACACAATGAGCAGTTCTTC
TRBD2	few	TRBV7-6	TRBJ2-1	CASSFLAGGRNTYNEQFF	TGTGCCAGCAGCTTCCTAGCGGGAGGACGTAATACCTACAATGAGCAGTTCTTC
TRBD1	many	TRBV7-8	TRBJ2-7	CASSPGTGSVGSYEQYF	TGTGCCAGCAGCCCGGGGACAGGTTCGGTGGGCTCCTACGAGCAGTACTTC
-	-	TRBV5-1	TRBJ2-3	CANTTGLDTDTQYF	TGCGCCAACACGACTGGGCTTGACACAGATACGCAGTATTTT
-	-	TRBV6-2/TRBV6-3	TRBJ2-6	CASKPGIFGANVLTF	TGTGCCAGCAAACCCGGGATCTTTGGGGCGAACGTCCTGACTTTC
-	few	TRBV28	TRBJ2-3	CASDESRTDTQYF	TGTGCCAGCGATGAATCCCGCACAGATACGCAGTATTTT
TRBD2	medium-sized	TRBV28	TRBJ2-3	CASSSGGLSTDTQYF	TGTGCCAGCAGTTCGGGAGGCCTTAGCACAGATACGCAGTATTTT
-	-	TRBV21-1	TRBJ2-7	CASIRGGFRYEQYF	TGTGCCAGCATCCGCGGGGGGTTTCGCTACGAGCAGTACTTC
TRBD2	-	TRBV5-6	TRBJ2-2	CASSPGLARDTGELFF	TGTGCCAGCAGCCCCGGACTAGCTAGGGACACCGGGGAGCTGTTTTTT
-	-	TRBV28	TRBJ2-5	CASSLPGAEETQYF	TGTGCCAGCAGTTTACCGGGGGCCGAGGAGACCCAGTACTTC
-	few	TRBV9	TRBJ2-2	CASSVAPRNFTVNTGELFF	TGTGCCAGCAGCGTAGCTCCGAGAAACTTTACAGTGAACACCGGGGAGCTGTTTTTT
TRBD1	-	TRBV2	TRBJ2-3	CASSVIKNRGFTDTQYF	TGTGCCAGCAGTGTCATCAAAAACAGGGGATTCACAGATACGCAGTATTTT